This paragraph reports one T cell receptor (beta chain). Its matching antigen is unknown. The data were taken from a study of Ad26.COV2.S vaccination and SARS-CoV-2 variants. As for the study in general: The Ad26.COV2.S arm of the COV1001 trial was where the donor was placed. Dosing was one shot or two shots 56 days apart.

Assay: immunoSEQ multiplex PCR; the TCRdb copy retains only in-frame clones and omits some. There are a few hundred thousand clones in the sample; 88% occur only once, and around 3.6% lies in the top ten. Treatment denoted: 15 to 20 received Ad26.COV2.S at low or high dose, single or two shots; about five received placebo; per-sample allocation not given. Day 63 following the first vaccine or placebo injection was when the samples were taken. V lost 2 bases to trimming and J lost 3 bases; unmatched junction nucleotides: 10. The CDR3 is 16 residues long. CDR1 and CDR2 from the germline V gene are MNHEY and SVGEGT. Whole-study results and caveats: TCR breadth and depth analyses may have underestimated total T cell responses. Vaccine recipients and placebo recipients showed similar non-spike TCR breadth.

This rearrangement joins TRBV6-2 or TRBV6-3 to TRBJ2-7; 7 bases map to TRBD2. This TCR came from a person aged 18-60 years who received the Ad26.COV2.S COVID-19 vaccine or a placebo. The specimen was peripheral blood, collected in a trial of Ad26.COV2.S vaccine versus placebo. The CDR3 region has the DNA TGTGCCAGCAGTTACGGGAGGGCCCCCCGAAACTACGAGCAGTACTTC. This codes for CASSYGRAPRNYEQYF.